The entry below gives a single T cell receptor (beta chain) sequence along with its context. The data belong to a study of T cell changes during pregnancy in multiple sclerosis. TCRdb's copy holds only in-frame clones and misses some; the assay was immunoSEQ multiplex PCR. The data hold around 35,000 clones, with 90% observed a single time. The V gene's germline CDR1 is SGHDN and CDR2 FVKESK. There are 14 residues in the CDR3. The ends were cut back, 4 bases at V and 5 bases at J, with 13 bases in the middle. The receptor was isolated from a female donor with multiple sclerosis, enrolled in a pregnancy study. Sequenced here: CD4+ T cells from peripheral blood mononuclear cells, sampled in the second trimester of pregnancy. The genes are TRBV14 and TRBJ2-3; tentatively, D is TRBD2 (5 bases). The DNA of the CDR3 is TGTGCCAGCAGCCCTCATGGGAGAATAGATACGCAGTATTTT. It is translated as CASSPHGRIDTQYF.